Sequencing of this TCR beta chain was carried out in a study of blood T cell repertoires in COVID-19. The CDR3 consists of 14 residues. Germline loops: CDR1 MNHEY, CDR2 SVGAGI. V shed 5 bases and J shed 11 bases, with 19 bases lying between them. TCRdb's table, derived via immunoSEQ multiplex PCR, lists solely in-frame clones and lacks some. Of approximately 350,000 clones in the sample, around 91% were seen once. This clone was counted a few times. Sample: peripheral blood. V is TRBV6-5 and J is TRBJ1-5; D may be TRBD1 (5 bases). This clonotype was obtained from a woman under 30 who had recovered from COVID-19. The CDR3 nucleotides read TGTGCCAGCAGTCCAGTCCCTCCGAAAGGGGCCCAGCATTTT. Its protein is CASSPVPPKGAQHF.